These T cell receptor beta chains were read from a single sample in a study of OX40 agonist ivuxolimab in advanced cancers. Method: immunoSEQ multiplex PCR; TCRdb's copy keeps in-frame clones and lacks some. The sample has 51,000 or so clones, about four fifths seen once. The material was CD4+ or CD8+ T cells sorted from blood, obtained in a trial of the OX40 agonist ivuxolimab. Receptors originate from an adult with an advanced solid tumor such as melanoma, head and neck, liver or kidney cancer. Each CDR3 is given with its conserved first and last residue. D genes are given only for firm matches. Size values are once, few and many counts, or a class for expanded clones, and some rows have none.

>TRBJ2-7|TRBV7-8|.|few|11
TGTGCCAGCAGCGGGGCCTACGAGCAGTACTTC
CASSGAYEQYF
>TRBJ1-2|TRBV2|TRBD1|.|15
TGTGCCAGCAGTGGCCTGGGCGGGACAGACTATGGCTACACCTTC
CASSGLGGTDYGYTF
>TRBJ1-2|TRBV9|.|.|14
TGTGCCAGCAGCGTAGAGGTGGGGAGCTATGGCTACACCTTC
CASSVEVGSYGYTF
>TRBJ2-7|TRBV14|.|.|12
TGTGCCAGCAGCCAAGCCGGGCCCGAGCAGTACTTC
CASSQAGPEQYF
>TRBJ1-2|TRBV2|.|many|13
TGTGCCAGCTTAACGGGGGGAACTTATGGCTACACCTTC
CASLTGGTYGYTF
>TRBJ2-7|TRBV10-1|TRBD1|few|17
TGCGCCAGCAGTGAGAAATGGGGACAGGGAGACTCCTACGAGCAGTACTTC
CASSEKWGQGDSYEQYF
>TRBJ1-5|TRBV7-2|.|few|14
TGTGCCAGCAGCTTACCAGGGGGCAATCAGCCCCAGCATTTT
CASSLPGGNQPQHF
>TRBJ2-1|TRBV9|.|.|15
TGTGCCAGCAGCGTACAGGGTATGGGTGACAATGAGCAGTTCTTC
CASSVQGMGDNEQFF
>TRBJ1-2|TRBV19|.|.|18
TGTGCCAGTAGTCGAAGCGGGGGCGAAATGGGACCTAACTATGGCTACACCTTC
CASSRSGGEMGPNYGYTF
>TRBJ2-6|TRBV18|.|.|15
TGTGCCAGCTCACCTTTTTCTCTGGGGACCAACGTCCTGACTTTC
CASSPFSLGTNVLTF
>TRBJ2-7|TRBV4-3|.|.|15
TGCGCCAGCAGCCGGCAGAGGGATCCAGGATTCGAGCAGTACTTC
CASSRQRDPGFEQYF
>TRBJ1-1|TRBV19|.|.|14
TGTGCCAGTAGTATAAGGGGCGTTAACACTGAAGCTTTCTTT
CASSIRGVNTEAFF
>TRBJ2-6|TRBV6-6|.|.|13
TGTGCCACGGGTTACTCTGGGGCCAACGTCCTGACTTTC
CATGYSGANVLTF
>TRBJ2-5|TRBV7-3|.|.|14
TGTGCCAGCAGCACAAACACTGTGGGCGAGACCCAGTACTTC
CASSTNTVGETQYF
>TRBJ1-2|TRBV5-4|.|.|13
TGTGCCAGCAGCTTGAAGGGGGGGTATGGCTACACCTTC
CASSLKGGYGYTF